The table lists the clone carrying this T cell receptor (beta chain) with many counts. Its antigen is undetermined. This entry is derived from a study of regulatory T cells in long-lasting Graves disease. On the study more broadly: It was over 5 years of antithyroid drugs, with positive TSH receptor antibodies, that meant persistent Graves' disease.

Germline V gives CDR1 SEHNR, CDR2 FQNEAQ (reference sequence). The V gene lost 3 bases and the J gene lost 8 bases, with 10 bases spanning the gap. The CDR3 is 13 residues long. HTBI primers from iRepertoire and Arm-PCR of CDR3 regions yielded the TCR beta libraries. MiXCR, run by TCRdb on the multiplex PCR reads, gives a single entry per CDR3 protein. The data show 300,000 to 350,000 distinct CDR3 sequences, around 20% seen once. Study findings and constraints: In persistent patients, shared public clonotypes (under 3,000) outnumbered those in new patients (about 1,000).

Time point denoted: persistent/refractory GD, antithyroid drugs over 5 years with positive TRAb. PBMCs provided the RNA from which the TCR library was made. American Thyroid Association guidelines defined Graves' disease diagnosis. An endocrinology department in Xi'an, China, supplied the patients. This material consisted of peripheral blood mononuclear cells (PBMCs), taken when the disease was refractory, from a patient treated with antithyroid drugs. This clonotype originated in a female donor with Graves disease. The V and J genes are TRBV7-9 and TRBJ1-4; possible D gene TRBD1, 5 bases. CDR3 residues: CASSLGRVEKLFF. DNA of the CDR3: TGTGCCAGCAGCTTGGGCAGGGTCGAAAAACTGTTTTTT.